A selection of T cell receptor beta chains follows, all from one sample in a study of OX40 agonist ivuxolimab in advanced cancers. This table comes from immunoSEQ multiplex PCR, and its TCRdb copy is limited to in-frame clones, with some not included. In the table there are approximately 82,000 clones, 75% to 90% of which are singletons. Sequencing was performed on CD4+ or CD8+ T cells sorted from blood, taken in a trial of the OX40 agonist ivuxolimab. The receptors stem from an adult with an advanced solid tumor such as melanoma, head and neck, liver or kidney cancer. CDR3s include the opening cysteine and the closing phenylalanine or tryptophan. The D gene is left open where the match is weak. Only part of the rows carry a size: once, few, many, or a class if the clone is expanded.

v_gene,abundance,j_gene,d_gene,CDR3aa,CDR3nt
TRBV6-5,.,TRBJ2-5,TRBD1,CASSYPGQGLETQYF,TGTGCCAGCAGTTACCCGGGACAGGGGTTAGAGACCCAGTACTTC
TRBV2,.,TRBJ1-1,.,CASRPEGEAFF,TGTGCCAGCAGGCCCGAGGGTGAAGCTTTCTTT
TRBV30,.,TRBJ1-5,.,CAWSVITAGGPQHF,TGTGCCTGGAGTGTGATCACAGCCGGGGGACCCCAGCATTTT
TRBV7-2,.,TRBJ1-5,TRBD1,CASSLGQPNQPQHF,TGTGCCAGCAGCTTGGGACAGCCCAATCAGCCCCAGCATTTT
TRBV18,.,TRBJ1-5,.,CASSPQGPNQPQHF,TGTGCCAGCTCACCACAGGGTCCTAATCAGCCCCAGCATTTT
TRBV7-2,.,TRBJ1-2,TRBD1,CASSLFAGGDYGYTF,TGTGCCAGCAGCTTATTTGCAGGGGGAGACTATGGCTACACCTTC
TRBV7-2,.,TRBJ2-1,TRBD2,CASSSTSGGTTYNEQFF,TGTGCCAGCAGCTCGACTAGCGGGGGGACCACCTACAATGAGCAGTTCTTC
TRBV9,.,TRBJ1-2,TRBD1,CASSVGAGGSGYGYTF,TGTGCCAGCAGCGTAGGGGCAGGGGGCTCGGGCTATGGCTACACCTTC
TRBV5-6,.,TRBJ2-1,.,CASSRVRLQGNYNEQFF,TGTGCCAGCAGCCGGGTCAGGTTGCAGGGGAACTACAATGAGCAGTTCTTC
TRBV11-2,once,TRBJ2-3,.,CASSLDPWTATQYF,TGTGCCAGCAGCTTAGATCCCTGGACGGCTACGCAGTATTTT
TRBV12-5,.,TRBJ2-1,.,CASADHRVEGNEQFF,TGTGCTAGTGCCGATCACAGGGTGGAGGGCAATGAGCAGTTCTTC
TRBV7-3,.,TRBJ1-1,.,CASSLTLNTEAFF,TGTGCCAGCAGCTTAACCTTGAACACTGAAGCTTTCTTT
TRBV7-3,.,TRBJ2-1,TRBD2,CASSLPSSGGSYNEQFF,TGTGCCAGCAGCTTACCTTCTAGCGGGGGGTCCTACAATGAGCAGTTCTTC
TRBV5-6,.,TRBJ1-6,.,CASSLALTAIYNSPLHF,TGTGCCAGCAGCTTGGCTCTGACAGCGATCTATAATTCACCCCTCCACTTT
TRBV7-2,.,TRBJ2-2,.,CASSLGVAATWTGELFF,TGTGCCAGCAGCCTAGGGGTAGCGGCGACCTGGACCGGGGAGCTGTTTTTT
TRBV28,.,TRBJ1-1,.,CASSLSTVNTEAFF,TGTGCCAGCAGTTTGTCGACAGTGAACACTGAAGCTTTCTTT
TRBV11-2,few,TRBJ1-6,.,CASSLVGDVGNSYNSPLHF,TGTGCCAGCAGCTTAGTGGGGGATGTGGGTAACTCCTATAATTCACCCCTCCACTTT
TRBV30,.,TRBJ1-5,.,CAWSVGLNQPQHF,TGTGCCTGGAGTGTGGGGCTAAATCAGCCCCAGCATTTT
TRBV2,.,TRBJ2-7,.,CASSGLAEQYF,TGTGCCAGCAGTGGGTTGGCAGAGCAGTACTTC
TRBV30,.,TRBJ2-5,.,CAWSGEGGGYQETQYF,TGTGCCTGGAGTGGAGAAGGCGGGGGCTACCAAGAGACCCAGTACTTC
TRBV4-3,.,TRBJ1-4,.,CASSQDQGLGEKLFF,TGCGCCAGCAGCCAAGATCAGGGGTTGGGTGAAAAACTGTTTTTT
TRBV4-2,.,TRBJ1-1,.,CASSQDLGAGNTEAFF,TGTGCCAGCAGCCAAGATCTCGGCGCGGGTAACACTGAAGCTTTCTTT
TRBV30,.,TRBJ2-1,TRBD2,CAWSTGLAGRNEQFF,TGTGCCTGGAGCACGGGGCTAGCGGGGCGGAATGAGCAGTTCTTC
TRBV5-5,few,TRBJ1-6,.,CASSLDVGSLTPLHF,TGTGCCAGCAGCTTGGATGTCGGGAGCCTAACACCCCTCCACTTT
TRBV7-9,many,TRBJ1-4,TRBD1,CASSPRQGLEKLFF,TGTGCCAGCAGCCCCCGACAGGGCCTTGAAAAACTGTTTTTT
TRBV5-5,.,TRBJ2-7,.,CASSWARTAASYEQYF,TGTGCCAGCAGCTGGGCCCGAACAGCCGCTTCCTACGAGCAGTACTTC
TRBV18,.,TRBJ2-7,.,CASSPSAGLSYEQYF,TGTGCCAGCTCACCGTCCGCGGGACTTAGTTACGAGCAGTACTTC
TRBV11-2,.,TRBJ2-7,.,CASSAIQGYEQYF,TGTGCCAGCAGCGCCATACAGGGTTACGAGCAGTACTTC
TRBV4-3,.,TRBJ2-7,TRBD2,CASSQGSGGIRYEQYF,TGCGCCAGCAGCCAAGGGAGCGGGGGGATCAGATACGAGCAGTACTTC
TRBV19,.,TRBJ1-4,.,CASSEVATNEKLFF,TGTGCCAGTAGTGAAGTAGCAACTAATGAAAAACTGTTTTTT
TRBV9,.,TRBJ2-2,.,CASSEGNTGELFF,TGTGCCAGCAGCGAGGGGAACACCGGGGAGCTGTTTTTT
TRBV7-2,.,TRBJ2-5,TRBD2,CASSLVHGGEETQYF,TGTGCCAGCAGCTTAGTACACGGGGGGGAGGAGACCCAGTACTTC
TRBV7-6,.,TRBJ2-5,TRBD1,CASSLAQGGQGTQYF,TGTGCCAGCAGCTTAGCCCAAGGGGGCCAGGGGACCCAGTACTTC
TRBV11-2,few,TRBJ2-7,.,CASSLVGGALREQYF,TGTGCCAGCAGCTTAGTGGGGGGGGCGCTCCGGGAGCAGTACTTC
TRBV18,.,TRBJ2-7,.,CASSPPLGQGSYEQYF,TGTGCCAGCTCACCACCTTTAGGTCAGGGATCCTACGAGCAGTACTTC
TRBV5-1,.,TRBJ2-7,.,CASSFGASYEQYF,TGCGCCAGCAGCTTTGGGGCCTCCTACGAGCAGTACTTC
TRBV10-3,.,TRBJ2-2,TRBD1,CAISESQGASGELFF,TGTGCCATCAGTGAGTCGCAGGGGGCTAGCGGGGAGCTGTTTTTT
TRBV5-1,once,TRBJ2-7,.,CASSSRQASYEQYF,TGCGCCAGCAGCAGCCGACAGGCCTCCTACGAGCAGTACTTC
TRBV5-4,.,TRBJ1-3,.,CASSLDQTGTGNTIYF,TGTGCCAGCAGCTTGGATCAAACAGGGACTGGAAACACCATATATTTT
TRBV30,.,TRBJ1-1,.,CAWSRNSRGTEAFF,TGTGCCTGGAGTAGGAACTCGAGGGGCACTGAAGCTTTCTTT
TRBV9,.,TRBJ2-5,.,CASSAQGGQVETQYF,TGTGCCAGCAGCGCCCAGGGAGGTCAGGTGGAGACCCAGTACTTC
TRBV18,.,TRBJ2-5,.,CASSLGRDQETQYF,TGTGCCAGCTCATTAGGCCGAGACCAAGAGACCCAGTACTTC